This passage covers 12 T cell receptor beta chains from one sample sequenced in a study of shared clonotypes between healthy human individuals. TCRdb keeps only in-frame clones here, not all; method: immunoSEQ multiplex PCR. The top ten clones hold over 0.12% of a sample with millions of clones, approximately 90% of them seen once. Source material: naive CD4+ T cells sorted from blood. The subset was: CD45RA+ positively selected. Receptor source: a man aged 18 to 29 in good health.

V is TRBV19 and J is TRBJ2-7, with D possibly TRBD1 on 6 matching bases. CDR1 is LNHDA, CDR2 SQIVND, per germline (reference sequence). V lost 6 bases to trimming and J lost 3 bases, with 12 bases between them. The CDR3 has 13 residues. The CDR3 reads CASSRTVYYEQYF. CDR3 nucleotides: TGTGCCAGTAGCCGGACAGTTTACTACGAGCAGTACTTC.

Turning to this clone: This same CDR3 is encoded by further DNA sequences in the sample. CDR3 in DNA: TGTGCCAGCAGCGTGGGGGTCTACGAGCAGTTCTTC. This translates into CASSVGVYEQFF. This chain joins TRBV9 and TRBJ2-1; D is perhaps TRBD1 or TRBD2 (5 bases each). Germline V gives CDR1 SGDLS, CDR2 YYNGEE. This CDR3 comprises 12 residues. The V gene lost 2 bases and the J gene lost 10 bases, with 10 bases spanning the gap.

The V call is TRBV4-3, the J call TRBJ2-2, with D unresolved. The germline CDR1 and CDR2 sequences are LGHNA and YSLEER. The CDR3 is made up of 16 amino acids. Trimming removed 0 bases from V and 4 bases from J, with 12 bases in between. CDR3: CASSQDSGSLTGELFF. As DNA, the CDR3 is TGCGCCAGCAGCCAAGATTCGGGCAGCCTCACCGGGGAGCTGTTTTTT.

The count of this clone is one. The chain links TRBV6-5 to TRBJ1-1, with a tentative D call TRBD1 (6 bases). CDR1 and CDR2 from the germline V gene are MNHEY and SVGAGI. V shed 0 bases and J shed 4 bases, with 12 bases lying between them. The CDR3 loop spans 15 amino acids. The CDR3 DNA reads TGTGCCAGCAGTTACTCGGGGGGGCGCGTCACTGAAGCTTTCTTT. Translating gives CASSYSGGRVTEAFF.

V usage is TRBV5-4 and J usage is TRBJ2-7, with D possibly TRBD2 on 7 matching bases. The CDR3 totals 15 residues. Between the trimmed V and J ends, which lost 4 bases and 1 base, there was a span of 15 bases. The germline gives CDR1 SGHNT, CDR2 YYREEE (reference sequence). This CDR3 is CASSRGGGSSYEQYF. In nucleotides, the CDR3 is TGTGCCAGCAGCCGAGGGGGGGGATCGTCCTACGAGCAGTACTTC.

The chain is built from TRBV7-2 and TRBJ1-1; possible D gene TRBD1, 5 bases. The CDR3 is 15 amino acids. V was cut by 5 bases and J by 2 bases, with 15 bases left in between. CDR1 and CDR2 (germline): SGHTA, FQGNSA. Here the CDR3 reads CASSRTGTDNTEAFF. The DNA for the CDR3 is TGTGCCAGCAGCCGCACCGGGACGGATAACACTGAAGCTTTCTTT.

The chain carries TRBV28 and TRBJ1-2, with TRBD1 matching over 7 bases. The germline gives CDR1 MDHEN, CDR2 SYDVKM. The trim removed 5 bases at V and 8 bases at J, leaving 14 bases unmatched. The CDR3 extends over 15 amino acids. In DNA form, the CDR3 reads TGTGCCAGCAGTAGATCGGGACAGAACAATGGGGGCTACACCTTC. Protein sequence: CASSRSGQNNGGYTF.

This clone turned up a few times. The chain is built from TRBV9 and TRBJ2-2; D unresolved. The CDR3 consists of 12 residues. Germline assignment: CDR1 SGDLS and CDR2 YYNGEE. The V and J ends lost 5 bases and 1 base respectively, with 3 bases between them. CDR3 protein: CASRRNTGELFF. The CDR3 nucleotides are TGTGCCAGCAGGAGGAACACCGGGGAGCTGTTTTTT.

The J gene is TRBJ1-2, the V gene TRBV19; no reliable D call. There are 12 residues in the CDR3. Germline V gene sequence: CDR1 LNHDA, CDR2 SQIVND (reference sequence). V dropped 7 bases and J dropped 6 bases, with 12 bases sitting between them. Written as DNA, the CDR3 is TGTGCCAGTATAGGAAGTGGCAATGGCTACACCTTC. Residues: CASIGSGNGYTF.

The rearrangement joins TRBV19 to TRBJ1-6; perhaps TRBD1 as D (6 bases). The CDR3 is 14 residues long. The germline V gene encodes CDR1 LNHDA and CDR2 SQIVND (reference sequence). Trimming stripped 5 bases from V and 7 bases from J, with 12 bases between. DNA of the CDR3: TGTGCCAGTAGTCCCAGGGGTCGGAATTCACCCCTCCACTTT. Amino acids: CASSPRGRNSPLHF.

The chain recombines TRBV4-3 with TRBJ1-2, with D tentatively TRBD1 (6 bases). V lost 2 bases to trimming and J lost 4 bases, with 14 bases between them. The CDR3 is 15 amino acids. Germline loops: CDR1 LGHNA, CDR2 YSLEER. As DNA, the CDR3 is TGCGCCAGCAGCCAATACAGGGCGATGGGCTATGGCTACACCTTC. Protein: CASSQYRAMGYGYTF.

This clone occurred once. The chain recombines TRBV11-2 with TRBJ2-7, with D perhaps matching TRBD2 (5 bases). Trimming stripped 5 bases from V and 0 bases from J, with 17 bases between. Germline values: CDR1 SGHAT, CDR2 FQNNGV. There are 16 residues in the CDR3. The CDR3 is CASSARGNRDSYEQYF. CDR3 sequence (DNA): TGTGCCAGCAGCGCGCGAGGGAATCGGGACTCCTACGAGCAGTACTTC.